This T cell receptor beta chain was identified during a study of cytomegalovirus exposure and HLA in healthy donors. Study overall: Among several hundred genotyped donors, 65% to 90% fell in the Caucasian-associated ancestry cluster.

On this clone: The antigen is not known.

Vbeta (60) and Jbeta (13) primers were used in the PCR. Clones were sequenced by immunoSEQ multiplex PCR, and TCRdb holds only the in-frame ones, with some missing. The data hold under 200,000 clones, with roughly 85% observed a single time. The study's findings and limits: A later analysis linked a missense DCLRE1C variant to TCR beta V- and J-gene trimming. Most TCR sequences were uncommon, yet certain public TCRs appeared in many donors. When the data were analyzed later, several of the most significant clusters appeared to be linked to common viral pathogens.

This CDR3 is 14 amino acids long. Germline V gene lookup returns CDR1 MNHEY and CDR2 SVGAGI. Germline trimming cut 5 bases from V and 2 bases from J; bases unmatched to any gene: 2. The TCR sequence derives from a male donor in good health and CMV-seropositive. The material sequenced was PBMCs. V usage is TRBV6-5 and J usage is TRBJ2-7; TRBD1 matches at 11 bases. The CDR3 nucleotides read TGTGCCAGCAGTCGGACAGGGGGCGCCTACGAGCAGTACTTC. It encodes CASSRTGGAYEQYF.